The rows below give T cell receptor beta chains drawn from one sample of a study of cytomegalovirus exposure and HLA in healthy donors. Clones were read by immunoSEQ multiplex PCR, and TCRdb kept only the in-frame ones, dropping some. The table lists roughly 70,000 clones, approximately 93% of them singletons. The sample taken for sequencing was PBMCs. The origin of the receptors is a man in his late teens or twenties in good health and CMV-seropositive. Both conserved end residues are part of each CDR3. Each record gives: V gene, D gene, J gene, clone size, CDR3 protein, CDR3 DNA. D genes are given only for firm matches. Clone sizes are given selectively: once, few, many, or a class where the clone is expanded.

V gene: TRBV6-1
D gene: -
J gene: TRBJ1-2
clone size: -
CDR3 protein: CASRTTRRSTF
CDR3 DNA: TGTGCCAGCAGGACGACTAGGAGGTCCACCTTC

V gene: TRBV11-2
D gene: -
J gene: TRBJ1-4
clone size: once
CDR3 protein: CASSFSDGATNEKLFF
CDR3 DNA: TGTGCCAGCAGCTTCTCTGACGGGGCAACTAATGAAAAACTGTTTTTT

V gene: TRBV7-3
D gene: -
J gene: TRBJ2-3
clone size: once
CDR3 protein: CASSYGQNTDTQYF
CDR3 DNA: TGTGCCAGCAGCTACGGACAGAACACAGATACGCAGTATTTT

V gene: TRBV6-6
D gene: -
J gene: TRBJ2-1
clone size: once
CDR3 protein: CASKLDFYEQFF
CDR3 DNA: TGTGCCAGCAAGCTAGATTTCTATGAGCAGTTCTTC

V gene: TRBV18
D gene: -
J gene: TRBJ1-3
clone size: -
CDR3 protein: CASSPQAGVSGNTIYF
CDR3 DNA: TGTGCCAGCTCACCACAGGCAGGCGTCTCCGGAAACACCATATATTTT

V gene: TRBV2
D gene: -
J gene: TRBJ1-4
clone size: -
CDR3 protein: CASSARENEKLFF
CDR3 DNA: TGTGCCAGCAGCGCTAGAGAGAATGAAAAACTGTTTTTT

V gene: TRBV7-2
D gene: TRBD2
J gene: TRBJ2-7
clone size: -
CDR3 protein: CASSLVGSGREQYF
CDR3 DNA: TGTGCCAGCAGCTTAGTGGGTAGCGGGAGAGAGCAGTACTTC

V gene: TRBV10-3
D gene: -
J gene: TRBJ1-1
clone size: -
CDR3 protein: CAISESISAAF
CDR3 DNA: TGTGCCATCAGTGAGTCGATCTCCGCGGCCTTT

V gene: TRBV28
D gene: TRBD1
J gene: TRBJ2-7
clone size: once
CDR3 protein: CASSLRQGDEQYF
CDR3 DNA: TGTGCCAGCAGTTTACGACAGGGCGACGAGCAGTACTTC

V gene: TRBV30
D gene: TRBD2
J gene: TRBJ2-7
clone size: -
CDR3 protein: CAWSSQTSESAYEQYF
CDR3 DNA: TGTGCCTGGAGTTCCCAGACTAGCGAGAGTGCCTACGAGCAGTACTTC

V gene: TRBV5-1
D gene: -
J gene: TRBJ2-5
clone size: once
CDR3 protein: CASSLPPRSGPRDGETQYF
CDR3 DNA: TGCGCCAGCAGCCTCCCGCCCCGTAGCGGACCTAGGGACGGAGAGACCCAGTACTTC